Following are 28 T cell receptor beta chains from one sample sequenced in a study of radiation and T cells in renal cell carcinoma. The time point: blood 4 weeks post-SBRT, at nephrectomy. Treatment defined: 15 Gy SBRT to primary tumor, nephrectomy 4 weeks later. Profiled with immunoSEQ multiplex PCR; TCRdb holds only in-frame clones, not every one. Here the sample spans around 29,000 clones, around 85% being singletons. Sample: blood, taken from a patient whose treatment included radiotherapy and nephrectomy. These TCRs come from a man aged 55-75 years with renal cell carcinoma.

V and J are TRBV19 and TRBJ2-7, with a tentative D call TRBD2 (5 bases). This CDR3 has 13 residues. Deletions cut 3 bases from V and 6 bases from J, with 12 bases between. Per germline, CDR1 LNHDA and CDR2 SQIVND (reference sequence). CDR3 sequence (DNA): TGTGCCAGTAGTATCGGGGATCTTTCCGAGCAGTACTTC. It encodes CASSIGDLSEQYF.

The chain has TRBV11-1 and TRBJ2-3; D assignment may be TRBD1 or TRBD2 (5 bases each). V lost 5 bases and J 5 bases, leaving 11 bases between the germline ends. This CDR3 has 13 residues. Per the germline V gene, CDR1 is SGHAT and CDR2 is FQDESV (reference sequence). In nucleotides, the CDR3 is TGTGCCAGCAGCCTGGGACGCTTAGATACGCAGTATTTT. This gives the protein CASSLGRLDTQYF.

V gene TRBV18 combines with J gene TRBJ1-1; 9 nucleotides align to TRBD1. This CDR3 is 14 amino acids long. With V trimmed by 0 bases and J by 5 bases, 1 base remained unmatched. Germline loops: CDR1 KGHSH, CDR2 LQKENI. This CDR3 is CASSPPTGGTEAFF. CDR3 sequence (DNA): TGTGCCAGCTCACCACCGACAGGGGGGACTGAAGCTTTCTTT.

This chain joins TRBV14 and TRBJ2-5; a weak D match, TRBD2 (6 bases). The CDR3 loop spans 15 amino acids. Germline V gene data show CDR1 as SGHDN and CDR2 as FVKESK. V shed 1 base and J shed 5 bases, with 14 bases lying between them. The CDR3 DNA reads TGTGCCAGCAGCCAAGTACTGGGAGGTGGGGAGACCCAGTACTTC. The encoded protein is CASSQVLGGGETQYF.

The V and J genes are TRBV18 and TRBJ2-1; no clear D gene. CDR1 and CDR2 from the germline V gene are KGHSH and LQKENI. The CDR3 has 14 residues. The ends were cut back, 5 bases at V and 6 bases at J, with 14 bases in the middle. The CDR3 is CASSSGGGRNEQFF. Written as DNA, the CDR3 is TGTGCCAGCTCATCAGGTGGTGGTCGCAATGAGCAGTTCTTC.

The V gene is TRBV5-4, the J gene TRBJ2-4, with D maybe TRBD1 (5 bases). Germline V gene lookup returns CDR1 SGHNT and CDR2 YYREEE (reference sequence). There are 17 residues in the CDR3. Trimming cost V 4 bases and J 0 bases, with 17 bases left between them. This CDR3 reads CASSNDVTVLAKNIQYF. The CDR3 region has the DNA TGTGCCAGCAGCAACGATGTGACAGTTCTAGCCAAAAACATTCAGTACTTC.

The gene calls are TRBV28 and TRBJ1-1; tentative D call: TRBD1 (6 bases). Germline V gene data show CDR1 as MDHEN and CDR2 as SYDVKM. The CDR3 consists of 15 residues. V lost 6 bases to trimming and J lost 4 bases, with 18 bases between them. The CDR3 is CASSRPPGAGTEAFF. For the CDR3, the DNA is TGTGCCAGCAGCCGACCCCCGGGGGCGGGCACTGAAGCTTTCTTT.

The sample holds one count of this clone. The CDR3 reads CASRTGGEGVTEAFF. As DNA, the CDR3 is TGTGCCAGCAGGACAGGGGGCGAAGGAGTCACTGAAGCTTTCTTT. This chain connects TRBV7-2 to TRBJ1-1; TRBD1 agrees at 10 bases. Trimming removed 6 bases from V and 4 bases from J; junction bases left unmatched: 8. Germline assignment: CDR1 SGHTA and CDR2 FQGNSA. CDR3 length: 15 amino acids.

The J gene is TRBJ1-3, the V gene TRBV7-2; possible D gene TRBD1, 6 bases. The CDR3 sequence is 17 residues long. From germline, CDR1 is SGHTA and CDR2 FQGNSA. Trimming left V 8 bases short and J 0 bases short, with 20 bases between. The CDR3 is CASGRSTGPSSGNTIYF. The CDR3 DNA reads TGTGCCAGCGGCCGGAGTACAGGGCCCAGCTCTGGAAACACCATATATTTT.

J is TRBJ1-2 and V is TRBV19; no clear D gene. V lost 7 bases and J 2 bases, leaving 20 bases between the germline ends. CDR3 length equals 16 residues. Germline-derived CDR1 and CDR2 are LNHDA and SQIVND (reference sequence). CDR3 loop: CASTSVGWAKNYGYTF. CDR3 DNA: TGTGCCAGTACCTCGGTTGGGTGGGCCAAAAACTATGGCTACACCTTC.

This clone showed up just a few times. The V and J genes are TRBV5-1 and TRBJ2-2, with 7 bases identical to TRBD1. This CDR3 spans 13 amino acids. The ends lost 8 bases at V and 1 base at J; junction bases unmatched: 2. Germline-derived CDR1 and CDR2 are SGHRS and YFSETQ. CDR3 DNA sequence: TGCGCCAGTAGGGGGCTGAACACCGGGGAGCTGTTTTTT. This encodes CASRGLNTGELFF.

The V and J genes are TRBV5-1 and TRBJ2-2; 8 bases align to TRBD2. Germline V CDR1 and CDR2: SGHRS, YFSETQ. The length of the CDR3 is 16 residues. The V segment lost 4 bases and the J segment 5 bases; nucleotides outside the gene matches: 10. This CDR3 reads CASSPGGTTWTGELFF. The CDR3 region has the DNA TGCGCCAGCAGCCCGGGGGGGACTACATGGACCGGGGAGCTGTTTTTT.

The V and J genes are TRBV30 and TRBJ1-1; D is perhaps TRBD1 (5 bases). The CDR3 covers 16 residues. The V and J ends lost 5 bases and 3 bases respectively, with 22 bases between them. Germline V gives CDR1 GTSNPN, CDR2 SVGIG (reference sequence). CDR3 nucleotide sequence: TGTGCCTGGGCGGGGCTGGGGGTCTCGTCGGACACTGAAGCTTTCTTT. This sequence encodes CAWAGLGVSSDTEAFF.

The V and J genes are TRBV2 and TRBJ1-3; D may be TRBD1 (5 bases). Per germline, CDR1 SNHLY and CDR2 FYNNEI. V was shortened by 7 bases and J by 4 bases, with 17 bases between the two germline ends. The CDR3 spans 15 residues. CDR3: CASKLTGTLGNTIYF. CDR3 coding DNA: TGTGCCAGCAAGCTAACCGGGACCCTAGGAAACACCATATATTTT.

The chain is built from TRBV4-1 and TRBJ1-5; D not resolved. Deletions cut 0 bases from V and 9 bases from J, with 9 bases between. The CDR3 loop spans 13 amino acids. Germline lookup yields CDR1 MGHRA and CDR2 YSYEKL. CDR3 amino acids: CASSQDGGRPQHF. In nucleotides, the CDR3 is TGCGCCAGCAGCCAAGACGGCGGTAGGCCCCAGCATTTT.

V and J are TRBV30 and TRBJ1-2; 8 bases fit TRBD1. The CDR3 covers 14 residues. Germline-derived CDR1 and CDR2 are GTSNPN and SVGIG (reference sequence). The J segment lost 5 bases and the V segment lost 0 bases, leaving 5 bases of the junction unmatched. The CDR3 sequence is CAWSVGTGQYGYTF. CDR3 nucleotide sequence: TGTGCCTGGAGTGTCGGGACAGGCCAATATGGCTACACCTTC.

This clone occurred once. The chain has TRBV10-3 and TRBJ2-6; D gene uncertain. The CDR3 is 14 amino acids. Germline V CDR1 and CDR2: ENHRY, SYGVKD. The V end was cut by 4 bases, the J end by 4 bases, with 8 bases between. The DNA for the CDR3 is TGTGCCATCAGTGCGGTCTCCGGGGCCAACGTCCTGACTTTC. It translates to CAISAVSGANVLTF.

The V and J genes are TRBV5-4 and TRBJ2-1; D uncertain. V was shortened by 3 bases and J by 0 bases, with 7 bases between the two germline ends. Per the germline V gene, CDR1 is SGHNT and CDR2 is YYREEE (reference sequence). This CDR3 has 14 amino acids. The CDR3 nucleotides are TGTGCCAGCAGCTGGACCCTCTCCTACAATGAGCAGTTCTTC. It is translated as CASSWTLSYNEQFF.

V gene TRBV5-1 combines with J gene TRBJ1-2; D ambiguous. The length of the CDR3 is 15 residues. CDR1 SGHRS and CDR2 YFSETQ come from the germline V gene. V was pared by 0 bases and J by 2 bases, with 11 bases between. CDR3 nucleotide sequence: TGCGCCAGCAGCTTGGTCCCAGACGACAACTATGGCTACACCTTC. The encoded protein is CASSLVPDDNYGYTF.

The rearrangement joins TRBV30 to TRBJ2-1, with a weak D call TRBD1 (6 bases). Per the germline V gene, CDR1 is GTSNPN and CDR2 is SVGIG (reference sequence). V gave up 2 bases and J gave up 2 bases, with 13 bases separating them. The CDR3 loop spans 15 amino acids. This CDR3 is CAWSRLGTTYNEQFF. The CDR3 bases are TGTGCCTGGAGTAGGCTCGGGACAACCTACAATGAGCAGTTCTTC.

Here the CDR3 DNA reads TGTGCCACCAGCAGACGGACAGCTAGCAATCAGCCCCAGCATTTT. It codes for CATSRRTASNQPQHF. The gene calls are TRBV15 and TRBJ1-5, with D maybe TRBD1 (6 bases). This CDR3 contains 15 residues. Germline lookup yields CDR1 LNHNV and CDR2 YYDKDF (reference sequence). V was trimmed by 2 bases and J by 0 bases, leaving 8 bases between them.

This clone was found a few times. In DNA form, the CDR3 reads TGTGCCAGCAGTGTTCCCGGACAGTACGACTATGGCTACACCTTC. This sequence encodes CASSVPGQYDYGYTF. This chain uses TRBV2 with TRBJ1-2, with a possible D match to TRBD1 (6 bases). This CDR3 region has 15 residues. Germline CDR1 and CDR2: SNHLY and FYNNEI. The V end was cut by 4 bases, the J end by 3 bases, with 15 bases between. The whole variable domain, filled in from reference TRBV2 and TRBJ1-2, reads EPEVTQTPSHQVTQMGQEVILRCVPISNHLYFYWYRQILGQKVEFLVSFYNNEISEKSEIFDDQFSVERPDGSNFTLKIRSTKLEDSAMYFCASSVPGQYDYGYTFGSGTRLTVV.

This rearrangement joins TRBV30 to TRBJ2-7; 11 bases match TRBD1. Trimming at V came to 2 bases and at J to 4 bases, leaving 4 bases not matched to a gene. The CDR3 loop spans 14 amino acids. Germline V lookup: CDR1 GTSNPN, CDR2 SVGIG (reference sequence). CDR3 nucleotides: TGTGCCTGGAGTCCCGGGACAGGGGGTTACGAGCAGTACTTC. Translation: CAWSPGTGGYEQYF.

V and J are TRBV6-5 and TRBJ1-6; TRBD1 is a possible D gene (5 bases). The CDR3 totals 15 residues. Germline V CDR1 and CDR2: MNHEY, SVGAGI. Trimming removed 5 bases from V and 7 bases from J, with 15 bases in between. CDR3 nucleotides: TGTGCCAGCAGTAGCGGTGGGGCGGGAAATTCACCCCTCCACTTT. Residues: CASSSGGAGNSPLHF.

The genes are TRBV5-6 and TRBJ2-5, with D possibly being TRBD1 (5 bases). Matching the DNA end better, TRBJ2-7 makes the J call doubtful. This CDR3 contains 15 residues. Looked up from germline, CDR1 is SGHDT and CDR2 is YYEEEE. The CDR3 sequence is CASSLGPGLIHEQYF. The CDR3, as DNA: TGTGCCAGCAGCTTGGGTCCAGGGCTGATCCACGAGCAGTACTTC.

This clone was recorded only once. J is TRBJ1-6 and V is TRBV5-1; 8 bases line up with TRBD1. This CDR3 comprises 14 residues. J was trimmed by 9 bases and V by 5 bases; bases with no gene match: 7. Germline values: CDR1 SGHRS, CDR2 YFSETQ. CDR3: CASRSGTGGSPLHF. Here the CDR3 DNA reads TGCGCCAGCAGGTCCGGGACAGGAGGTTCACCCCTCCACTTT. The variable domain in full, completed from reference TRBV5-1 and TRBJ1-6, reads KAGVTQTPRYLIKTRGQQVTLSCSPISGHRSVSWYQQTPGQGLQFLFEYFSETQRNKGNFPGRFSGRQFSNSRSEMNVSTLELGDSALYLCASRSGTGGSPLHFGNGTRLTVT.

J is TRBJ2-7 and V is TRBV2; TRBD2 aligns across 9 bases. CDR1 is SNHLY and CDR2 is FYNNEI in the germline V gene. Germline trimming cut 7 bases from V and 5 bases from J; bases unmatched to any gene: 6. The CDR3 consists of 13 residues. The CDR3 region is CASTGVAGDEQYF. The CDR3 coding sequence is TGTGCCAGCACAGGGGTAGCGGGAGACGAGCAGTACTTC.

This sequence joins TRBV5-6 and TRBJ2-5; 12 bases match TRBD2. Judging by the DNA end, TRBJ2-7 fits better; the J call may be wrong. This CDR3 contains 15 residues. CDR1 and CDR2 (germline): SGHDT, YYEEEE. The CDR3 reads CASSSGLAGFYEQYF. The CDR3 coding sequence is TGTGCCAGCAGCTCGGGACTAGCGGGTTTCTACGAGCAGTACTTC.